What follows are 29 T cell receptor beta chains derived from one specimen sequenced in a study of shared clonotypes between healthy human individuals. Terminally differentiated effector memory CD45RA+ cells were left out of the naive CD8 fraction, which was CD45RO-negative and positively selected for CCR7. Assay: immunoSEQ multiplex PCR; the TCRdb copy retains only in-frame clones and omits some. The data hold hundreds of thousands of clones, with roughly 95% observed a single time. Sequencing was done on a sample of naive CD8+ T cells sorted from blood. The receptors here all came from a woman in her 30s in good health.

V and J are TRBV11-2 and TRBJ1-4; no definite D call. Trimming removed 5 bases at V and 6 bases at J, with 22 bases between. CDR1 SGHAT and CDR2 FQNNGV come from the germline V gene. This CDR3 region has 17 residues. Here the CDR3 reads CASSQPVSMLTDEKLFF. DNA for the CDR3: TGTGCCAGCAGCCAACCTGTCTCGATGCTCACGGATGAAAAACTGTTTTTT.

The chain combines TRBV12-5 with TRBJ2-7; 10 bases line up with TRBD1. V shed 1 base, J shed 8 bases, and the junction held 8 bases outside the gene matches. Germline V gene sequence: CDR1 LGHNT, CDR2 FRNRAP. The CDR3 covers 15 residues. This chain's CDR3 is CASGLDGTGDRKQYF. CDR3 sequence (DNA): TGTGCTAGTGGTTTGGACGGGACAGGGGATAGAAAGCAGTACTTC.

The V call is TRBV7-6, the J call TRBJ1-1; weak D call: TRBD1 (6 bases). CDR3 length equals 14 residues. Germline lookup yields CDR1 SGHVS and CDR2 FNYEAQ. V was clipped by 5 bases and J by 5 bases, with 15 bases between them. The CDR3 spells CASSRRVQGTEAFF. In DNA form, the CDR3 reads TGTGCCAGCAGCCGAAGAGTCCAGGGGACTGAAGCTTTCTTT. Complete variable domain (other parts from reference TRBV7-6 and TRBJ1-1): GAGVSQSPRYKVTKRGQDVALRCDPISGHVSLYWYRQALGQGPEFLTYFNYEAQQDKSGLPNDRFSAERPEGSISTLTIQRTEQRDSAMYRCASSRRVQGTEAFFGQGTRLTVV.

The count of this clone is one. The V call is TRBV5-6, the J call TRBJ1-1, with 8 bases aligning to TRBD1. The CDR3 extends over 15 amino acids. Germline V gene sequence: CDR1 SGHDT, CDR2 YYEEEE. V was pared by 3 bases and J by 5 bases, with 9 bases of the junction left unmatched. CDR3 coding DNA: TGTGCCAGCAGCTCTTGGACAGGGTCACGGACTGAAGCTTTCTTT. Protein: CASSSWTGSRTEAFF.

This chain's CDR3 is CASKRQRMNTEAFF. As DNA, the CDR3 is TGTGCCAGTAAGAGACAGAGAATGAACACTGAAGCTTTCTTT. The rearrangement uses TRBV19 and TRBJ1-1; D might be TRBD1 (5 bases). The germline V gene encodes CDR1 LNHDA and CDR2 SQIVND (reference sequence). Trimming removed 7 bases at V and 0 bases at J, with 12 bases between. The CDR3 consists of 14 residues.

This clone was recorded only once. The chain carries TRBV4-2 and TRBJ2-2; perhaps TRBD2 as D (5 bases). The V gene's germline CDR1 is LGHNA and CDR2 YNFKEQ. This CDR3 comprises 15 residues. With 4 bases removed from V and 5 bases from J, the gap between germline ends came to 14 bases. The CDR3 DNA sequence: TGTGCCAGCAGCCTTGTGAGGGCCGCGACCGGGGAGCTGTTTTTT. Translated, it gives CASSLVRAATGELFF.

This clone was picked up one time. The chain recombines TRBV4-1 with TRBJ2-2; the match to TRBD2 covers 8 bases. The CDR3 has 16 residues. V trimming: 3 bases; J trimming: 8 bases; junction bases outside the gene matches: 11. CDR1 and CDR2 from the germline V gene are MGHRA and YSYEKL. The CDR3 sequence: CASSHLRERELGELFF. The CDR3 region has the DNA TGCGCCAGCAGCCATCTAAGGGAGCGGGAGCTTGGGGAGCTGTTTTTT.

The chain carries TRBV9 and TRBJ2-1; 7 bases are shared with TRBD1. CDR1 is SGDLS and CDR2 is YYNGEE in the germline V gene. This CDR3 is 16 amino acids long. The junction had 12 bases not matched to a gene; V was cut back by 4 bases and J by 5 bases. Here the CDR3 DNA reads TGTGCCAGCAGCCTAGGGTGGGACAGATACGACAATGAGCAGTTCTTC. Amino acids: CASSLGWDRYDNEQFF.

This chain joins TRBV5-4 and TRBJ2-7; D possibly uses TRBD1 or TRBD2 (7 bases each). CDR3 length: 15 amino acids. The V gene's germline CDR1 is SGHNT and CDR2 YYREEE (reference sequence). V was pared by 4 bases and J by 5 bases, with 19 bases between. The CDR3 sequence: CASSHDRDYADEQYF. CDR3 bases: TGTGCCAGCAGCCATGACAGGGACTACGCCGACGAGCAGTACTTC. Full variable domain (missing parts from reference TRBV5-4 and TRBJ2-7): ETGVTQSPTHLIKTRGQQVTLRCSSQSGHNTVSWYQQALGQGPQFIFQYYREEENGRGNFPPRFSGLQFPNYSSELNVNALELDDSALYLCASSHDRDYADEQYFGPGTRLTVT.

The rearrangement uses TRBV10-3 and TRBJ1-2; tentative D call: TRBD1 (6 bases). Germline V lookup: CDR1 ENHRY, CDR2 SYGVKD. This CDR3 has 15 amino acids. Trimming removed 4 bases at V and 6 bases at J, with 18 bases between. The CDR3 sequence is CAISGPEAGDDGYTF. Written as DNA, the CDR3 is TGTGCCATCAGTGGTCCGGAGGCAGGGGATGATGGCTACACCTTC.

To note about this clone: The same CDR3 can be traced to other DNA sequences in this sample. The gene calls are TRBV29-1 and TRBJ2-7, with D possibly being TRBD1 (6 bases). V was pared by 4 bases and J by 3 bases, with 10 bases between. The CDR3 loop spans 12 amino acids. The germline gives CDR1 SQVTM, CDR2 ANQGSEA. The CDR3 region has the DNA TGCAGCGTTGTTAGCAGGGGCTACGAGCAGTACTTC. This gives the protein CSVVSRGYEQYF.

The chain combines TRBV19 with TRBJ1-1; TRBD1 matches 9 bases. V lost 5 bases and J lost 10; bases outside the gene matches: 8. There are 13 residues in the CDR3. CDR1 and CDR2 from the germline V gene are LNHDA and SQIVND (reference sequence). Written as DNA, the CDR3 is TGTGCCAGTAGTGAGTCACAGGGGGCAGGAGCTTTCTTT. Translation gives CASSESQGAGAFF.

The CDR3 DNA is TGTGCCAGTTTAGACAGGGGCACAGATACGCAGTATTTT. Amino acid sequence: CASLDRGTDTQYF. The chain joins TRBV19 to TRBJ2-3, with 7 bases that match TRBD1. J lost 1 base, V lost 8 bases, and 3 bases had no gene match. The length of the CDR3 is 13 residues. Germline V gene data show CDR1 as LNHDA and CDR2 as SQIVND (reference sequence).

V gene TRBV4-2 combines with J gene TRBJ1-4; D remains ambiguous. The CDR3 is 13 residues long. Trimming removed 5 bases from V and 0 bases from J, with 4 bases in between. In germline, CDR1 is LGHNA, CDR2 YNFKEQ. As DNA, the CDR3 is TGTGCCAGCAGCTCGGCAACTAATGAAAAACTGTTTTTT. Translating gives CASSSATNEKLFF.

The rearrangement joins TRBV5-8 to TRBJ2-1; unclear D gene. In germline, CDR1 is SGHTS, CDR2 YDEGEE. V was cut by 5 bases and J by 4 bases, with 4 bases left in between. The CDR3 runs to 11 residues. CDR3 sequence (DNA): TGTGCCAGCAGTACATACAATGAGCAGTTCTTC. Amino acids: CASSTYNEQFF. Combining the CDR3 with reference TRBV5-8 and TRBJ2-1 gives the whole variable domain EAGVTQSPTHLIKTRGQQATLRCSPISGHTSVYWYQQALGLGLQFLLWYDEGEERNRGNFPPRFSGRQFPNYSSELNVNALELEDSALYLCASSTYNEQFFGPGTRLTVL.

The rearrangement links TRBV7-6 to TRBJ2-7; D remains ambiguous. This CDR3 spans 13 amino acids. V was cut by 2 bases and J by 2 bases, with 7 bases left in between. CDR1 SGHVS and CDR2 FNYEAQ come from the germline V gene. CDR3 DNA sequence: TGTGCCAGCAGCTTAACCGGCACCTACGAGCAGTACTTC. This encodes CASSLTGTYEQYF.

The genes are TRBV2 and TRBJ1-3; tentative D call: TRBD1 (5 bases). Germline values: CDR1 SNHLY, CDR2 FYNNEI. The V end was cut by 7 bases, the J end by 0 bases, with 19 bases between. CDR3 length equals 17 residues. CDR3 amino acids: CASISTRGRRSGNTIYF. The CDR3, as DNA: TGTGCCAGCATTTCGACGAGGGGACGTCGCTCTGGAAACACCATATATTTT.

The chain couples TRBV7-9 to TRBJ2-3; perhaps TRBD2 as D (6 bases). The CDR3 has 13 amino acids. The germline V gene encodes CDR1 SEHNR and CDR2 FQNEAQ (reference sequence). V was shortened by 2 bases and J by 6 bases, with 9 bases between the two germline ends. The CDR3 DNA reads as TGTGCCAGCAGCTTAAGCGGAGGGGATACGCAGTATTTT. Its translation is CASSLSGGDTQYF.

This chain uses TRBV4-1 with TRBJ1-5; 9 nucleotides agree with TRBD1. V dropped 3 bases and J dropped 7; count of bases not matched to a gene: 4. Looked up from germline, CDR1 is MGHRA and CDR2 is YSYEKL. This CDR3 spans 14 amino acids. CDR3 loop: CASSHTGQGQPQHF. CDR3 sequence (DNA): TGCGCCAGCAGCCACACGGGACAGGGACAGCCCCAGCATTTT.

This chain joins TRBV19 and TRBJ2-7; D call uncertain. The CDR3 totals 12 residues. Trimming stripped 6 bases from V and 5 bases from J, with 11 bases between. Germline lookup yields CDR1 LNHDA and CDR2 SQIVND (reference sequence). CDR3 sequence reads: CASSHSRHEQYF. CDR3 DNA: TGTGCCAGTAGCCACAGCCGCCACGAGCAGTACTTC. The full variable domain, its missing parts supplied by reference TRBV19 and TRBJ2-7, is DGGITQSPKYLFRKEGQNVTLSCEQNLNHDAMYWYRQDPGQGLRLIYYSQIVNDFQKGDIAEGYSVSREKKESFPLTVTSAQKNPTAFYLCASSHSRHEQYFGPGTRLTVT.

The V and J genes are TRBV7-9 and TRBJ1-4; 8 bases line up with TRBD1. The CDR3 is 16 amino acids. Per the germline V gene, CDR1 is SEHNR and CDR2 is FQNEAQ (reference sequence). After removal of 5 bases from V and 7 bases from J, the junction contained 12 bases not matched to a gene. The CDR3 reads CASSPQGGMMSEKLFF. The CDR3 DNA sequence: TGTGCCAGCAGCCCACAGGGGGGGATGATGAGTGAAAAACTGTTTTTT.

CDR3 coding DNA: TGTGCCAGTAGTAATCCGGGGATAGCCAAAAACATTCAGTACTTC. This translates into CASSNPGIAKNIQYF. The rearrangement links TRBV19 to TRBJ2-4, with a tentative D call TRBD2 (5 bases). The V end lost 4 bases, the J end lost 0 bases, and 10 bases lay between the germline ends. Germline V gene lookup returns CDR1 LNHDA and CDR2 SQIVND (reference sequence). The CDR3 sequence is 15 residues long.

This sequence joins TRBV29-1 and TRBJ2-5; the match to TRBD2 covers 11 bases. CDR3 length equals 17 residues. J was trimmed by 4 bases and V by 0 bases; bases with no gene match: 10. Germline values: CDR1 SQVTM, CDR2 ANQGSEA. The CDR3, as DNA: TGCAGCGTTGAAGATGGTCGACTAGCGGGATTGGCAGAGACCCAGTACTTC. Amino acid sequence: CSVEDGRLAGLAETQYF.

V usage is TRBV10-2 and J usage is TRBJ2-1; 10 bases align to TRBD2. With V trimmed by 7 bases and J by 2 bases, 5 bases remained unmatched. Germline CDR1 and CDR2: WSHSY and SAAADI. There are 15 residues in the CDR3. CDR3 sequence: CASNLGLATYNEQFF. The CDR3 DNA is TGCGCCAGCAACCTGGGACTAGCGACCTACAATGAGCAGTTCTTC.

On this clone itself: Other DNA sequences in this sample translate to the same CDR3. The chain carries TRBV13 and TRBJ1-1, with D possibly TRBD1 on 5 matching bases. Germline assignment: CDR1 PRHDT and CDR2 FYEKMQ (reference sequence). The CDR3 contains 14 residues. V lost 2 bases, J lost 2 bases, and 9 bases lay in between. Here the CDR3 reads CASSLYGGNTEAFF. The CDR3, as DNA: TGTGCCAGCAGCTTATATGGGGGAAACACTGAAGCTTTCTTT.

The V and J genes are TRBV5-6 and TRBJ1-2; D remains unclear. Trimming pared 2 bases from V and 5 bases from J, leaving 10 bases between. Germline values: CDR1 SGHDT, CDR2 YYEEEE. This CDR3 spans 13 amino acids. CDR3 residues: CASSLTVTYGYTF. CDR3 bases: TGTGCCAGCAGCTTAACCGTAACGTATGGCTACACCTTC.

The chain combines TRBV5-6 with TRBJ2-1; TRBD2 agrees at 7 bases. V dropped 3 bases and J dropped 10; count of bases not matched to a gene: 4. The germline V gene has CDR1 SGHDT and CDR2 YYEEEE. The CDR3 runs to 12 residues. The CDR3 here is CASSWEGGEQFF. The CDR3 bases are TGTGCCAGCAGCTGGGAGGGTGGCGAGCAGTTCTTC.

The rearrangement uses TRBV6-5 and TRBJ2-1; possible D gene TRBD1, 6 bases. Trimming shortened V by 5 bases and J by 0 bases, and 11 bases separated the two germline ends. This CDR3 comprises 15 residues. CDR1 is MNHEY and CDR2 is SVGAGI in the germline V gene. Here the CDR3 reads CASSPDSLSYNEQFF. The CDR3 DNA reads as TGTGCCAGCAGTCCGGACAGTCTCTCCTACAATGAGCAGTTCTTC.

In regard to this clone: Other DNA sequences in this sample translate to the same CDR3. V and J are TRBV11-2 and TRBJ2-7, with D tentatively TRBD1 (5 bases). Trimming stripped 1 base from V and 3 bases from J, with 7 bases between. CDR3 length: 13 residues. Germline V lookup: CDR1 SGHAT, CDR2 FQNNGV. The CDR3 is CASSLGQYYEQYF. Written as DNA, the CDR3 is TGTGCCAGCAGCTTAGGACAGTACTACGAGCAGTACTTC. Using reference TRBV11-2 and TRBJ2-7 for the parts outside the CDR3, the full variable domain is EAGVAQSPRYKIIEKRQSVAFWCNPISGHATLYWYQQILGQGPKLLIQFQNNGVVDDSQLPKDRFSAERLKGVDSTLKIQPAKLEDSAVYLCASSLGQYYEQYFGPGTRLTVT.